The 30 T cell receptor beta chains presented below share a single source sample, sequenced in a study of tumor and adjacent non-tumor tissue in lung cancer. This sample's RNA came from whole unsorted tissue. Three rounds of nested PCR, following a modified ARM-PCR protocol, produced the TCRbeta library. TCRdb called the multiplex PCR reads again in MiXCR, with one record for every CDR3 protein. The sample lists more than 85,000 distinct CDR3 sequences, roughly 77% seen once, with about 40% in the top ten. Source material: lung tumor tissue. The source is a woman aged 60-70 years with non-small cell lung cancer.

With respect to this clonotype: A read error may be the cause here, since a much bigger clone is one base away. This chain uses TRBV7-9 with TRBJ2-7; no clear D gene. CDR3 length: 14 amino acids. The germline CDR1 and CDR2 sequences are SEHNR and FQNEAQ (reference sequence). V lost 8 bases, J lost 2 bases, and 16 bases lay in between. The CDR3 spells CASGFSSGTYEQYF. DNA of the CDR3: TGTGCCAGCGGTTTTAGCTCCGGAACCTACGAGCAGTACTTC.

Note on this clonotype: Germline is not matched at one junction end, which may reflect a read error. This CDR3 is CASRPRDGSNTGELSF. The CDR3 DNA is TGCGCCAGCAGACCGCGGGACGGTTCGAACACCGGGGAGCTGTCTTTT. The genes are TRBV12-3 or TRBV12-4 and TRBJ2-2; tentative D call: TRBD2 (6 bases). The CDR3 contains 16 residues.

Concerning this clonotype: A junction end diverges from the germline sequence, so it may reflect a read error. V is TRBV11-2 and J is TRBJ2-1; 13 bases fit TRBD2. The CDR3 has 18 residues. Germline V lookup: CDR1 SGHAT, CDR2 FQNNGV. CDR3 sequence: CASSLPITSGRAYNEQLF. DNA for the CDR3: TGTGCCAGCAGCTTACCCATAACTAGCGGGAGGGCCTACAATGAGCAGCTCTTC.

Of note for this clonotype: This CDR3 is missing its conserved last phenylalanine or tryptophan, likely due to a read error. The chain uses TRBV11-1 and TRBJ2-1, with 12 positions matching TRBD2. The CDR3 is made up of 17 amino acids. Germline V CDR1 and CDR2: SGHAT, FQDESV (reference sequence). The CDR3 loop reads CASCLELTSGSHNVQFL. CDR3 in DNA: TGTGCCAGCTGCTTAGAGTTGACTAGCGGGAGTCACAATGTGCAGTTCTTA.

On this clonotype: This could be a read error, since a much larger clone is one nucleotide away. The V gene is TRBV12-3 or TRBV12-4, the J gene TRBJ1-2, with no clear D. The CDR3 contains 12 residues. V was pared by 5 bases and J by 9 bases, with 13 bases between. CDR3 protein: CASSDGRKSYTF. In nucleotides, the CDR3 is TGTGCCAGCAGTGACGGACGGAAAAGCTACACCTTC.

Concerning this clonotype: At one boundary the junction diverges from the germline segment, which might be a read error. The chain has TRBV11-2 and TRBJ1-2; 7 bases line up with TRBD1. This CDR3 region has 19 residues. Germline CDR1 and CDR2: SGHAT and FQNNGV. CDR3 sequence reads: CDSSADSTGTDEMSYGYTF. Here the CDR3 DNA reads TGTGACAGCAGCGCAGACTCGACCGGGACAGATGAGATGTCCTATGGCTACACCTTC.

This clonotype came up many times. The V and J genes are TRBV28 and TRBJ2-5; TRBD1 aligns across 9 bases. The CDR3 consists of 15 residues. J was trimmed by 3 bases and V by 7 bases; bases with no gene match: 9. From germline, CDR1 is MDHEN and CDR2 SYDVKM. The CDR3 region has the DNA TGTGCCAGCACCACCCGACAGGGGGGTGAAGAGACCCAGTACTTC. Encoded protein: CASTTRQGGEETQYF.

On this clonotype: At one end the junction does not follow the germline gene, possibly because of a read error. V usage is TRBV4-2 and J usage is TRBJ2-1; TRBD2 agrees at 14 bases. Germline CDR1 LGHNA, CDR2 YNFKEQ. This CDR3 has 18 amino acids. Here the CDR3 reads CASTQESSSGTSGSEQLF. CDR3 bases: TGTGCCAGCACCCAAGAATCATCCTCCGGGACTAGCGGGAGTGAGCAGCTCTTC.

About this clonotype: In this CDR3 the conserved last residue, phenylalanine or tryptophan, is missing, so a read error is likely. Here the CDR3 reads CSTRDLRAEQFV. In nucleotides, the CDR3 is TGCAGTACTAGAGATCTGAGGGCTGAGCAGTTCGTC. V gene TRBV20-1 combines with J gene TRBJ2-1; tentatively, D is TRBD2 (5 bases). CDR1 is DFQATT, CDR2 SNEGSKA, per germline (reference sequence). The CDR3 length is 12 residues.

The chain employs TRBV5-1 and TRBJ2-3; 7 bases align to TRBD1. Germline CDR1 SGHRS, CDR2 YFSETQ. This CDR3 is built from 15 residues. With 2 bases clipped from V and 1 base from J, the junction kept 4 bases outside the gene matches. CDR3 nucleotide sequence: TGCGCCAGCAGCTTAACAGGGGTCGGCACAGATACGCAGTATTTT. Translated, it gives CASSLTGVGTDTQYF.

The rearrangement uses TRBV28 and TRBJ1-4, with TRBD1 as a possible D gene (5 bases). CDR1 and CDR2 from the germline V gene are MDHEN and SYDVKM. V lost 2 bases, J lost 4 bases, and 11 bases lay in between. This CDR3 has 15 residues. CDR3 nucleotides: TGTGCCAGCAGTTTAAGTAGGACATATAATGAAAAACTGTTTTTT. Translated: CASSLSRTYNEKLFF.

The chain joins TRBV19 to TRBJ1-2; D gene ambiguous. The CDR3 contains 12 residues. V shed 7 bases and J shed 8 bases, with 14 bases lying between them. CDR1 is LNHDA, CDR2 SQIVND, per germline (reference sequence). The CDR3, as DNA: TGTGCCAGTACTGATATGGCGCGAGGCTACACCTTC. Translating gives CASTDMARGYTF.

For this clonotype: This could be a read error, since a much larger clone is one nucleotide away. The chain carries TRBV29-1 and TRBJ1-4; D possibly corresponds to TRBD1 (6 bases). CDR1 and CDR2 (germline): SQVTM, ANQGSEA. The CDR3 extends over 13 amino acids. CDR3 nucleotide sequence: TGCAGCGTTCGACAGGCACTTAATGAAAAACTGCTTTTT. Its translation is CSVRQALNEKLLF. The whole variable domain, remainder taken from reference TRBV29-1 and TRBJ1-4, is SAVISQKPSRDICQRGTSLTIQCQVDSQVTMMFWYRQQPGQSLTLIATANQGSEATYESGFVIDKFPISRPNLTFSTLTVSNMSPEDSSIYLCSVRQALNEKLLFGSGTQLSVL.

Notes on this clonotype: A much more abundant neighbour one base away suggests this may be a read error. The rearrangement links TRBV20-1 to TRBJ2-4, with TRBD2 identical over 7 bases. The germline V gene has CDR1 DFQATT and CDR2 SNEGSKA (reference sequence). The CDR3 covers 13 residues. CDR3 coding DNA: TGCAGTCGGACTAGTCCGGGCAAAAACATTCTGTACTTC. This translates into CSRTSPGKNILYF.

As regards this clonotype: One end of the junction varies from germline; a read error may be responsible. The V gene is TRBV28, the J gene TRBJ1-6, with D unclear. The V gene's germline CDR1 is MDHEN and CDR2 SYDVKM. The CDR3 runs to 11 residues. CDR3 coding DNA: TGTGCCAGCAGTTTTGGTAGTGTGTCGTACTTT. It yields the protein CASSFGSVSYF.

The chain has TRBV14 and TRBJ1-1, with a weak D call TRBD1 (6 bases). V lost 2 bases, J lost 4 bases, and 11 bases lay in between. Germline CDR1 SGHDN, CDR2 FVKESK. The CDR3 loop spans 14 amino acids. The CDR3: CASSQLAGVTEAFF. CDR3 DNA: TGTGCCAGCAGCCAATTGGCAGGGGTCACTGAAGCTTTCTTT.

A remark on this clonotype: Relative to the germline gene, one junction end is altered; a read error may explain this. This rearrangement joins TRBV6-1 to TRBJ2-5, with D perhaps being TRBD1 or TRBD2 (5 bases each). This CDR3 is built from 16 residues. Germline V gene lookup returns CDR1 MNHNS and CDR2 SASEGT. The CDR3 loop reads CASVRGIQGVVETQYF. CDR3 coding DNA: TGTGCCAGTGTCCGAGGGATTCAGGGTGTGGTGGAGACCCAATACTTC.

Concerning this clonotype: The CDR3 end shows no conserved phenylalanine or tryptophan, and so a read error is likely. No DNA is shown, since the ends of the CDR3 on it are uncertain; the CDR3 is the one TCRdb lists. The rearrangement uses TRBV11-1 and TRBJ2-2; the D call of TRBD2 is as the table states it, not checked on the DNA. The V gene's germline CDR1 is SGHAT and CDR2 FQDESV (reference sequence). The CDR3 is 17 amino acids long, termini counted. The CDR3 here is CVSSPRLAGESTGELFS.

In the case of this clonotype: One end of the junction is discordant with germline, which a read error may explain. V is TRBV4-1 and J is TRBJ2-1, with 9 bases fitting TRBD2. CDR3 length equals 14 residues. Per the germline V gene, CDR1 is MGHRA and CDR2 is YSYEKL. Here the CDR3 DNA reads TGTGCCAACAGCCCTACGGGGCTAGCGGGGACCAGGTTCTTC. This codes for CANSPTGLAGTRFF.

A note on this clonotype: One end of the junction is discordant with germline, which a read error may explain. The gene calls are TRBV11-1 and TRBJ2-1; D ambiguous. The CDR3 contains 12 residues. Per germline, CDR1 SGHAT and CDR2 FQDESV (reference sequence). CDR3 protein: CASSLSYGEQFF. The CDR3, as DNA: TGTGCCAGCAGCTTAAGTTACGGTGAGCAGTTTTTC.

To note about this clonotype: Germline is not matched at one junction end, which may reflect a read error. This CDR3 is CASSHERRPDTLYF. The CDR3 DNA reads as TGCGCCAGCAGCCATGAAAGGAGGCCAGATACGCTGTATTTT. This chain connects TRBV4-3 to TRBJ2-3; D is possibly TRBD2 (5 bases). There are 14 residues in the CDR3. Germline CDR1 and CDR2: LGHNA and YSLEER.

V and J are TRBV4-3 and TRBJ2-5, with D tentatively TRBD1 (5 bases). Germline V gives CDR1 LGHNA, CDR2 YSLEER. Deletions cut 0 bases from V and 5 bases from J, with 13 bases between. The CDR3 spans 15 residues. The CDR3 loop is CASSQDATRQETQYF. DNA for the CDR3: TGCGCCAGCAGCCAAGATGCCACGCGACAGGAGACCCAGTACTTC.

As for this clonotype: The final CDR3 position lacks the conserved phenylalanine or tryptophan, pointing to a likely read error. The rearrangement uses TRBV6-1 and TRBJ1-2; 10 bases match TRBD1. The trim removed 7 bases at V and 11 bases at J, leaving 19 bases unmatched. The germline CDR1 and CDR2 sequences are MNHNS and SASEGT. CDR3 length: 16 amino acids. CDR3: CASKLDPGQGLFWYTI. CDR3 DNA sequence: TGTGCCAGCAAACTTGACCCGGGACAGGGGCTATTTTGGTACACCATC.

Concerning this clonotype: A much larger clone lies a single base off, so this may be a read error. The rearrangement joins TRBV20-1 to TRBJ2-7; 7 bases are a match to TRBD1. Germline V CDR1 and CDR2: DFQATT, SNEGSKA (reference sequence). The CDR3 sequence is 13 residues long. The CDR3 spells CCAPRQGLLEQYF. CDR3 nucleotides: TGCTGTGCTCCTCGACAGGGCCTGTTGGAGCAGTACTTC.

With respect to this clonotype: The junction differs from germline at one of its ends, possibly a read error. The chain couples TRBV11-3 to TRBJ1-1; D remains unclear. CDR3 length equals 15 residues. Looked up from germline, CDR1 is SGHNT and CDR2 is YENEEA. CDR3 residues: CASNSDSGRGTETFF. CDR3 nucleotide sequence: TGTGCCAGCAACTCAGATTCGGGGAGAGGCACTGAAACTTTCTTT.

On this clonotype: With a much larger clone just one base away, this may be a read error. The rearrangement links TRBV4-2 to TRBJ2-7; 10 bases align to TRBD2. V dropped 0 bases and J dropped 10; count of bases not matched to a gene: 15. Germline V lookup: CDR1 LGHNA, CDR2 YNFKEQ. This CDR3 is built from 17 residues. The DNA of the CDR3 is TGTGCCAGCAGCCAAGACCCTTTAAGGACTAGCGGAACCCCACAGTACTTC. Protein: CASSQDPLRTSGTPQYF.

Notes on this clonotype: The conserved phenylalanine or tryptophan normally closing the CDR3 is absent here, so this likely arose from a read error. The chain is built from TRBV12-3 or TRBV12-4 and TRBJ2-3; D gene unclear. Trimming stripped 6 bases from V and 5 bases from J, with 12 bases between. CDR3 length: 13 residues. The CDR3 spells CASSRFRRDTQYC. Here the CDR3 DNA reads TGTGCCAGCAGCAGGTTCCGGAGAGATACGCAGTATTGT.

A remark on this clonotype: Its ends do not fully match the called genes, so a read error is possible. The V gene is TRBV5-4, the J gene TRBJ2-2; no reliable D call. Per the germline V gene, CDR1 is SGHNT and CDR2 is YYREEE (reference sequence). The CDR3 consists of 15 residues. The CDR3 sequence: CASSLTEQNSGELFF. The CDR3 DNA reads as TGTGCCAGCAGCTTGACCGAACAGAACTCCGGGGAGCTGTTTTTT.

Note on this clonotype: One junction end disagrees with the germline gene, perhaps due to a read error. V and J are TRBV6-6 and TRBJ2-7; TRBD1 matches 9 bases. The V gene's germline CDR1 is MNHNY and CDR2 SVGAGI (reference sequence). The CDR3 is 15 residues long. The CDR3 DNA reads TGCGCCAGCAGTCGCCAGACAGGGGGAGACTACTGGCAATACTTC. It specifies CASSRQTGGDYWQYF.

This clonotype was observed a few times. A read error may produce the germline difference seen at one junction end. The chain carries TRBV28 and TRBJ1-2; D gene ambiguous. Germline lookup yields CDR1 MDHEN and CDR2 SYDVKM. The CDR3 totals 15 residues. The CDR3 loop is CASSPPFGVLYDYTF. Here the CDR3 DNA reads TGTGCCAGCAGTCCACCCTTTGGCGTTCTCTATGACTACACCTTC.